This TCR beta chain was sequenced during a study of technical replicates of blood from a few donors (dated by TCRdb to between 2016 and 2019). Libraries came from the immunoSEQ multiplex PCR assay. TCRdb holds this immuneACCESS table with in-frame rearrangements only. Some clones are missing; in checked studies, unresolved V genes explain under half, and the rest has no known cause. This sample lists about 62,000 clones; around 92% were detected once. The ten top clones hold roughly 5% of the sample. The cysteine opens and the phenylalanine closes a CDR3 of 11 amino acids. Kept here is only the CDR3 DNA, which spans 33 bases and is read in frame from base 1. Deletion took 9 bases off V and 3 bases off J, with a span of 9 bases between the germline ends. CDR1 and CDR2, looked up from the germline V gene, are SGHTA and FQGNSA. Turning to this clone: What this receptor recognizes is not known. The input lacks base qualities; no much larger clone sits a single base away.

The chain uses TRBV7-2 and TRBJ2-7; there is no confident call for the D gene. This TCR derives from a human donor in good health. Some clones in this sample may be carry-over from other donors' samples. The sample consisted of PBMCs. CDR3 sequence: CARTRHYEQYF. The nucleotides are TGTGCCAGGACGCGGCACTACGAGCAGTACTTC.